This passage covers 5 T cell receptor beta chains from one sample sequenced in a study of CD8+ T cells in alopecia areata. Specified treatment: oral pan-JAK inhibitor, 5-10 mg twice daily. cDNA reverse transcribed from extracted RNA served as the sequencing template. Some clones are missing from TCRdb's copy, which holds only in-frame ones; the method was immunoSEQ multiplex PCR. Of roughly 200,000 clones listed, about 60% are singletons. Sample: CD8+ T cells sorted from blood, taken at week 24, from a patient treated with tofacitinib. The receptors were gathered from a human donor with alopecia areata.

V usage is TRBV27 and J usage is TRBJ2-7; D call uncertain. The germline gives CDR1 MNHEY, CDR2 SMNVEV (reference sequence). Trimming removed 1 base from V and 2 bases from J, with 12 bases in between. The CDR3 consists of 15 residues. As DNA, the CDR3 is TGTGCCAGCAGTTTATTGGGCAGGTCAACCTACGAGCAGTACTTC. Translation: CASSLLGRSTYEQYF.

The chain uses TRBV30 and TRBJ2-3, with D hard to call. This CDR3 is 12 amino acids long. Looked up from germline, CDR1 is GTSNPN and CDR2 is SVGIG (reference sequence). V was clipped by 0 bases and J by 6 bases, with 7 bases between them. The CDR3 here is CAWSVQADTQYF. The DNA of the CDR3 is TGTGCCTGGAGTGTCCAGGCGGATACGCAGTATTTT.

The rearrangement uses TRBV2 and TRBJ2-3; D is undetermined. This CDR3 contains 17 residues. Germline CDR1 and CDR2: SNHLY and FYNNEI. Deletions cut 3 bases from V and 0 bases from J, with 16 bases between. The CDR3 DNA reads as TGTGCCAGCAGTGAGAAGCAGATCTTGTCTAGCACAGATACGCAGTATTTT. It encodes CASSEKQILSSTDTQYF.

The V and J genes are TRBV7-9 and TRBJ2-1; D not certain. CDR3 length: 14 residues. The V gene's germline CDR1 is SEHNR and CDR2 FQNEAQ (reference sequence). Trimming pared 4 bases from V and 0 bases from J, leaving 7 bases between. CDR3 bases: TGTGCCAGCAGCTCCGTGAGCTCCTACAATGAGCAGTTCTTC. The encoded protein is CASSSVSSYNEQFF.

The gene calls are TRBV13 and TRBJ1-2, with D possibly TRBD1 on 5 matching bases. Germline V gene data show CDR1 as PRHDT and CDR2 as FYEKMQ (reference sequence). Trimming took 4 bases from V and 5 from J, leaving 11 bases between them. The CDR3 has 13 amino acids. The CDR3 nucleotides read TGTGCCAGCAGCTCCGGGGCGCAATATGGCTACACCTTC. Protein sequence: CASSSGAQYGYTF.